A single sample is the source of the 8 T cell receptor beta chains below, sequenced in a study of T cell responses to AZD1222 COVID-19 vaccine. TCRdb keeps only in-frame clones here, not all; method: immunoSEQ multiplex PCR. The table has about 96,000 clones, roughly nine tenths seen once; the top ten hold roughly 1.7%. Sequencing was performed on peripheral blood, taken on day 0 of AZD1222 vaccination. The receptors derive from an adult in good health.

The CDR3 region has the DNA TGTGCTAGTGGTATCAGGGATAACTATGGCTACACCTTC. It specifies CASGIRDNYGYTF. This chain uses TRBV12-5 with TRBJ1-2, with D possibly TRBD1 on 5 matching bases. CDR3 size: 13 residues. V was clipped by 5 bases and J by 1 base, with 8 bases between them. Germline V gene sequence: CDR1 LGHNT, CDR2 FRNRAP.

V and J are TRBV5-1 and TRBJ1-1, with a weak D call TRBD1 (5 bases). Trimming pared 0 bases from V and 5 bases from J, leaving 14 bases between. Germline V CDR1 and CDR2: SGHRS, YFSETQ. The length of the CDR3 is 15 residues. The CDR3 loop reads CASSLATAGKTEAFF. The CDR3, as DNA: TGCGCCAGCAGCTTGGCCACTGCAGGGAAGACTGAAGCTTTCTTT. Drawing the rest from reference TRBV5-1 and TRBJ1-1, the complete variable domain is KAGVTQTPRYLIKTRGQQVTLSCSPISGHRSVSWYQQTPGQGLQFLFEYFSETQRNKGNFPGRFSGRQFSNSRSEMNVSTLELGDSALYLCASSLATAGKTEAFFGQGTRLTVV.

This chain connects TRBV11-2 to TRBJ2-7; maybe TRBD1 (6 bases). This CDR3 contains 14 residues. The V and J ends lost 5 bases and 2 bases respectively, with 13 bases between them. Germline V lookup: CDR1 SGHAT, CDR2 FQNNGV. The CDR3 reads CASSKVDRPYEQYF. The CDR3 DNA is TGTGCCAGCAGCAAAGTCGACAGGCCCTACGAGCAGTACTTC.

The gene calls are TRBV5-1 and TRBJ2-5, with a weak D call TRBD1 (7 bases). CDR3 length: 16 amino acids. V lost 4 bases and J lost 5, with 21 bases in between. Germline V CDR1 and CDR2: SGHRS, YFSETQ. CDR3 DNA: TGCGCCAGCAGCCTCAACCCCCAGGGGGGAGGCGAGACCCAGTACTTC. It encodes CASSLNPQGGGETQYF.

The CDR3 reads CASSYATGVNTEAFF. CDR3 DNA: TGTGCCAGCAGTTACGCTACAGGGGTGAACACTGAAGCTTTCTTT. The chain is built from TRBV27 and TRBJ1-1; TRBD1 matches 7 bases. The CDR3 has 15 amino acids. CDR1 is MNHEY, CDR2 SMNVEV, per germline (reference sequence). The V and J ends lost 4 bases and 0 bases, in that order; junction bases with no gene match: 5.

This clone appeared once. This chain uses TRBV5-1 with TRBJ2-2; tentative D call: TRBD2 (6 bases). This CDR3 contains 15 residues. CDR1 and CDR2 from the germline V gene are SGHRS and YFSETQ. Trimming took 2 bases from V and 0 from J, leaving 8 bases between them. The CDR3 DNA follows: TGCGCCAGCAGCTTTAGCGGCCCGAACACCGGGGAGCTGTTTTTT. Translation: CASSFSGPNTGELFF.

This sequence joins TRBV6-5 and TRBJ1-2, with TRBD1 matching 11 bases. V shed 4 bases and J 8 bases; nucleotides not matched to a gene: 6. This CDR3 comprises 14 residues. Germline-derived CDR1 and CDR2 are MNHEY and SVGAGI. The CDR3 nucleotides are TGTGCCAGCAGTTCGGACAGGGGGCGAGACGGCTACACCTTC. This gives the protein CASSSDRGRDGYTF.

The CDR3 here is CASRQAGSRNSPLHF. In nucleotides, the CDR3 is TGTGCCAGCAGACAGGCTGGGAGCCGTAATTCACCCCTCCACTTT. This rearrangement joins TRBV5-5 to TRBJ1-6; D perhaps matches TRBD1 (5 bases). Germline V gene sequence: CDR1 SGHKS, CDR2 YYEKEE (reference sequence). The ends were cut back, 5 bases at V and 6 bases at J, with 15 bases in the middle. This CDR3 has 15 residues.